This section outlines one T cell receptor beta chain sequence together with its context. Its antigen is still unknown. The entry originates in a study of T cell responses to AZD1222 COVID-19 vaccine. TCRdb's copy holds only in-frame clones and misses some; the assay was immunoSEQ multiplex PCR. The repertoire holds some 140,000 clones, with less than 90% as singletons. Study-wide results and caveats: No day 14 peak samples; only post-peak repertoires were characterized. Seropositivity was recorded at baseline in only a handful of AZD1222 recipients. Donors, mostly white British, included more females; clonal diversity was possibly underestimated. A rise in Spike-specific TCR breadth and depth followed two AZD1222 doses.

The CDR3 runs 15 residues. The germline V gene has CDR1 MGHRA and CDR2 YSYEKL. The V gene lost 2 bases and the J gene lost 2 bases, with 10 bases spanning the gap. The V gene is TRBV4-1, the J gene TRBJ2-1; D might be TRBD2 (6 bases). Material: peripheral blood, obtained on day 0 of MenACWY control vaccination. The sequence was collected from an adult in good health. CDR3 DNA: TGCGCCAGCAGCCAAATCGGGAGAACCTACAATGAGCAGTTCTTC. It is translated as CASSQIGRTYNEQFF.